This is a list of T cell receptor beta chains from one sample in a study of blood T cell repertoires in COVID-19. TCRdb's table, derived via immunoSEQ multiplex PCR, lists solely in-frame clones and lacks some. This sample carries hundreds of thousands of clones, 70% to 90% of them seen once, and the ten largest clones take approximately 1.5%. The sample was peripheral blood. The receptor source for this set is a young woman with active or convalescent COVID-19. CDR3s include the opening cysteine and the closing phenylalanine or tryptophan. The order of the fields is CDR3 length, clone size, V gene, CDR3 protein. Clone size appears in some rows only: once, few, many, or a class for an expanded clone.

length: 14
size: .
V: TRBV29-1
CDR3: CSVEEGTGILEQFF

length: 16
size: once
V: TRBV6-1
CDR3: CASSEGGSASGSPLHF

length: 13
size: .
V: TRBV6-5
CDR3: CASKGVLSYEQYF

length: 14
size: .
V: TRBV29-1
CDR3: CSVRRQGSNEKLFF

length: 14
size: .
V: TRBV25-1
CDR3: CASSVDRLNYGYTF

length: 14
size: .
V: TRBV27
CDR3: CASSLRRTGYEQYF

length: 19
size: .
V: TRBV6-4
CDR3: CASSELNYNGQEGWSPLHF

length: 14
size: .
V: TRBV29-1
CDR3: CSAQADRGWAEAFF

length: 14
size: .
V: TRBV5-1
CDR3: CASNPDRGNYGYTF

length: 15
size: .
V: TRBV27
CDR3: CASSPRGSTNEKLFF

length: 14
size: .
V: TRBV19
CDR3: CASSILGAGYGYTF

length: 15
size: .
V: TRBV15
CDR3: CATSTLTDGEETQYF

length: 15
size: .
V: TRBV13
CDR3: CASSLPDKPYNEQFF

length: 14
size: .
V: TRBV27
CDR3: CASSLSAGGIGYTF

length: 14
size: .
V: TRBV2
CDR3: CASSEVPGLNIQYF

length: 13
size: .
V: TRBV6-5
CDR3: CASSNQGVMGYTF

length: 13
size: .
V: TRBV18
CDR3: CASSPGGYWEQYF

length: 12
size: .
V: TRBV3-1/TRBV3-2
CDR3: CASSHVSTEQYF

length: 15
size: .
V: TRBV10-1
CDR3: CASSGAETGNTEAFF

length: 11
size: .
V: TRBV18
CDR3: CASSPDYGYTF

length: 16
size: .
V: TRBV27
CDR3: CASRRNRGSGTGELFF

length: 15
size: once
V: TRBV6-4
CDR3: CASSEWGVENTEAFF

length: 14
size: .
V: TRBV14
CDR3: CASSDLTGANVLTF

length: 14
size: .
V: TRBV5-1
CDR3: CASSRTGVIAEAFF

length: 14
size: .
V: TRBV18
CDR3: CASSPWQKNTEAFF

length: 17
size: .
V: TRBV5-1
CDR3: CASSKSGLRGPGTEAFF

length: 11
size: .
V: TRBV29-1
CDR3: CSVASNTEAFF

length: 14
size: .
V: TRBV6-5
CDR3: CASSRYPGFYGYTF

length: 14
size: .
V: TRBV5-1
CDR3: CASSLGTDTGELFF

length: 13
size: .
V: TRBV7-9
CDR3: CASRVLQGTEAFF

length: 17
size: .
V: TRBV28
CDR3: CASSPLDSPGTNEKLFF

length: 15
size: .
V: TRBV6-5
CDR3: CASSPQGQVTDTQYF

length: 15
size: .
V: TRBV5-1
CDR3: CASRTPGQGGSPLHF

length: 14
size: .
V: TRBV6-5
CDR3: CASRPPQEGTEAFF

length: 14
size: .
V: TRBV10-1
CDR3: CASSESRGRTEAFF

length: 15
size: .
V: TRBV19
CDR3: CASSIGTGANYGYTF

length: 15
size: once
V: TRBV5-1
CDR3: CASSLGTGMNTEAFF

length: 20
size: .
V: TRBV4-1
CDR3: CASSHLVPYMSKAGTGELFF

length: 15
size: few
V: TRBV19
CDR3: CASQKKTGETYEQYF

length: 14
size: .
V: TRBV3-1/TRBV3-2
CDR3: CASSHGTPNTEAFF

length: 17
size: .
V: TRBV13
CDR3: CASSLASQRGGGGEQFF

length: 14
size: .
V: TRBV9
CDR3: CASSQPGLGTEAFF

length: 16
size: .
V: TRBV6-5
CDR3: CASSYSTSPRLAPLHF